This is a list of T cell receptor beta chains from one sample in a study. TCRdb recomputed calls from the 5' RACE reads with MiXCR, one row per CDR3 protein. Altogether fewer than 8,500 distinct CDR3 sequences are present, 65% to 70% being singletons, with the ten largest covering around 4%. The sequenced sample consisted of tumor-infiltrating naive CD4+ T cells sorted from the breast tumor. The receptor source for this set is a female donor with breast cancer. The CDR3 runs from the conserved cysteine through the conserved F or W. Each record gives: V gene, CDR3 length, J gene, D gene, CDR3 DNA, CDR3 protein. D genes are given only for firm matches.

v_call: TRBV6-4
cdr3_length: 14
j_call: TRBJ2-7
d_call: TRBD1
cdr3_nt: TGTGCCAGCAGTGACTCATTCAGGGGGCGAGAGCAGTACTTC
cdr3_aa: CASSDSFRGREQYF

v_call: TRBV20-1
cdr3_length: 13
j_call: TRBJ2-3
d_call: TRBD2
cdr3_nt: TGCAGTGTACTAGCGGGGAGCACAGGTACGCAGTATTTT
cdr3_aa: CSVLAGSTGTQYF